This T cell receptor (beta chain) originates from a study of T cell responses to AZD1222 COVID-19 vaccine. Profiled with immunoSEQ multiplex PCR; TCRdb holds only in-frame clones, not every one. There are about 140,000 clones in the sample; roughly 92% occur only once, and about 3.8% lies in the top ten. V gave up 4 bases and J gave up 0 bases, with 13 bases separating them. The length of the CDR3 is 16 residues. Germline loops: CDR1 SGHRS, CDR2 YFSETQ. A word on this clone: Its antigen is currently unknown.

General study results and limits: Spike-wide vaccine-associated CD4 TCRs dominated at 160-218 and 743-854. The study reported that nearly half of spike-specific TCRs target unmutated variant regions. Spike-specific TCR breadth and depth rose after two AZD1222 doses.

This chain joins TRBV5-1 and TRBJ2-2, with D tentatively TRBD1 (6 bases). The receptor was isolated from an adult who received the AZD1222 COVID-19 vaccine. Sample: peripheral blood, taken 28 days after the second AZD1222 dose. CDR3 nucleotides: TGCGCCAGCAGCATCCTCGGACAGACGAACACCGGGGAGCTGTTTTTT. The encoded protein is CASSILGQTNTGELFF.